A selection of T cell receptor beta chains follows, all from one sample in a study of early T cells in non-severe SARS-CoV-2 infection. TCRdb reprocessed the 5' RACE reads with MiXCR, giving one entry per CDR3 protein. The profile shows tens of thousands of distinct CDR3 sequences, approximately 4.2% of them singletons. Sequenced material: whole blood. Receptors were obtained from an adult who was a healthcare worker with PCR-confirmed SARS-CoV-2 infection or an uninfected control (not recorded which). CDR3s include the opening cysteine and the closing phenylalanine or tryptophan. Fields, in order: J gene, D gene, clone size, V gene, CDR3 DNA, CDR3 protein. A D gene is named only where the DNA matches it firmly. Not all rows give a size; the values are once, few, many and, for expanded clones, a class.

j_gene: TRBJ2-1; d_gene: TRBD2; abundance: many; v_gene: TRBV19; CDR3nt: TGTGCCAGTAGTATACGATCCGGGACTAGGGCCCATAATGAGCAGTTCTTC; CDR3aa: CASSIRSGTRAHNEQFF
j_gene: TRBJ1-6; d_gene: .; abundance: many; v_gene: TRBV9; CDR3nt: TGTGCCAGCAGCAGGGGTAGCTCCTATAATTCACCCCTCCACTTT; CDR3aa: CASSRGSSYNSPLHF
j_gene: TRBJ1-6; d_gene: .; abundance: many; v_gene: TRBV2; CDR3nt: TGTGCCAGCAGGTTGGAGAGCTCCTATAATTCACCCCTCCACTTT; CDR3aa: CASRLESSYNSPLHF
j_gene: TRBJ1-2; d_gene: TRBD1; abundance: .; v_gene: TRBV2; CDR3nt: TGTGCCAGCAGCGGGACAGGGACCTCCCGGGTAGGCTACACCTTC; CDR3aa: CASSGTGTSRVGYTF
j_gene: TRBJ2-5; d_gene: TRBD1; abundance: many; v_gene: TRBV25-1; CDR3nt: TGTGCCAGCAGAGAGACCGGGACAGGGAGGATCGAGACCCAGTACTTC; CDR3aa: CASRETGTGRIETQYF
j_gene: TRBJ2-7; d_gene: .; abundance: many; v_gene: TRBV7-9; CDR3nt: TGTGCCAGCAGCCGAAACGACAGCCCCTGGGAGCAGTACTTC; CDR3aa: CASSRNDSPWEQYF
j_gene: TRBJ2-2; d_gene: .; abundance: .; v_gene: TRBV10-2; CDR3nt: TGCGCCAGCTCTCACACCGGGGAGCTGTTTTTT; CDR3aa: CASSHTGELFF
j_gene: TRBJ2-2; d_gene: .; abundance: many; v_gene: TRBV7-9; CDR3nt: TGTGCCAGCAGATGGGACCGAGCGAACACCGGGGAGCTGTTTTTT; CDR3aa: CASRWDRANTGELFF
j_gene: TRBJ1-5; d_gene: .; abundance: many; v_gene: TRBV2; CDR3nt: TGTGCCAGCAGTGCGTCCCGGGACTTTAATCAGCCCCAGCATTTT; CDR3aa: CASSASRDFNQPQHF
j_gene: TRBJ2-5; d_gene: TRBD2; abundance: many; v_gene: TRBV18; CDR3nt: TGTGCCAGCTCAACCTCCCTGACTAGCGGGAGAGAGGAGACCCAGTACTTC; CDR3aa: CASSTSLTSGREETQYF
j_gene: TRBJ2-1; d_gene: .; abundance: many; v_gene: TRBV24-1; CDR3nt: TGTGCCACCAGTGAACGCGGGATCGGGTCCAATGAGCAGTTCTTC; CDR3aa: CATSERGIGSNEQFF
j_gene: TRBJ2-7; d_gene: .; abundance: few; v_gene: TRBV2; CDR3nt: TGTGCCAGCAGTGATAGACGCGAGCAGTACTTC; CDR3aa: CASSDRREQYF
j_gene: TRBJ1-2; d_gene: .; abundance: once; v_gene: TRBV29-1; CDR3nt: TGCAGCGTCATCCAGGGCGGGAATGGCTACACCTTC; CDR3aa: CSVIQGGNGYTF
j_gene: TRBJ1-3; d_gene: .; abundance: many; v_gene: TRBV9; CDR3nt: TGTGCCAGCCCCGGGCCGAAAGACCTTGCGGGAAACACCATATATTTT; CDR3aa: CASPGPKDLAGNTIYF
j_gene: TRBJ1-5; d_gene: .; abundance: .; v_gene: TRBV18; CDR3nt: TGTGCCAGCTCCTACACCGATTATCAGCCCCAGCATTTT; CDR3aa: CASSYTDYQPQHF
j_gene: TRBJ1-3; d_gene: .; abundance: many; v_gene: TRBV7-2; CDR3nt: TGTGCCAGCAAAGACGGGGGATTAGTAAACACCATATATTTT; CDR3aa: CASKDGGLVNTIYF
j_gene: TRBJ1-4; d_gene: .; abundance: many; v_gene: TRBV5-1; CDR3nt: TGCGCCAGCAGCTTGGTCCCGTCGGAAAAACTGTTTTTT; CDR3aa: CASSLVPSEKLFF
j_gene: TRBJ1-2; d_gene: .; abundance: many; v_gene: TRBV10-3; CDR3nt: TGTGCCATCAGTGACGGGCCCACTTATGGCTACACCTTC; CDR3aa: CAISDGPTYGYTF
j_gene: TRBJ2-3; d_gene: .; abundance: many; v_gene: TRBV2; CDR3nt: TGTGCCAGCAGGGACTCCGGGGGCGATACGCAGTATTTT; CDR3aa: CASRDSGGDTQYF
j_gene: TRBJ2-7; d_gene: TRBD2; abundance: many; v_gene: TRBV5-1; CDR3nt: TGCGCCAGCAGCACCCCAACTAGCGGCTACGAGCAGTACTTC; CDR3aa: CASSTPTSGYEQYF
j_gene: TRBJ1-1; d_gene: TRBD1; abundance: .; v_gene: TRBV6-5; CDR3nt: TGTGCCAGCAGTTACGGACAGGGTGGGATGAACACTGAAGCTTTCTTT; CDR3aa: CASSYGQGGMNTEAFF
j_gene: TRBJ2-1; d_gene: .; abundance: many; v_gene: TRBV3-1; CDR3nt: TGTGCCAGCAGCCAACTAAATGGGGGAGAGCAGTTCTTC; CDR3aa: CASSQLNGGEQFF
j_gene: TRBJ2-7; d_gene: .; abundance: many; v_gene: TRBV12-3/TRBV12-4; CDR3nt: TGTGCCAGCAGTTTATTGGGGATCTACGAGCAGTACTTC; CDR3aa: CASSLLGIYEQYF
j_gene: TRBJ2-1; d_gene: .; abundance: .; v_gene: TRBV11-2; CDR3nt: TGTGCCAGCAGCCAGGGGGGCATGATGAATGAGCAGTTCTTC; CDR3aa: CASSQGGMMNEQFF
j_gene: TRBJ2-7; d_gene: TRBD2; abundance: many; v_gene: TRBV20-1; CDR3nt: TGCAGTGCTACTAGCGGGGGTCTTTCCTACGAGCAGTACTTC; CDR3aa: CSATSGGLSYEQYF
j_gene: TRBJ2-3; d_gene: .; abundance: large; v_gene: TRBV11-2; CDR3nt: TGTGCCAGCAGCCCCCTAGGGCCCACAGATACGCAGTATTTT; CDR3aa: CASSPLGPTDTQYF
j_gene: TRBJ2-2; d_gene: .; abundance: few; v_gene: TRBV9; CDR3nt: TGTGCCAGCAGCGTTCAGGCAACCGCCGGGGAGCTGTTTTTT; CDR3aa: CASSVQATAGELFF
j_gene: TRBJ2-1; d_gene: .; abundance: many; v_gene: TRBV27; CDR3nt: TGTGCCAGCAGTTATAGCACCGCTTCGAGCTCCTACAATGAGCAGTTCTTC; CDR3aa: CASSYSTASSSYNEQFF
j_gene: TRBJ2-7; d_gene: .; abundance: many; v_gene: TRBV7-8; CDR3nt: TGTGCCAGCAGCTTAGAGAGGGGACCCTACGAGCAGTACTTC; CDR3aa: CASSLERGPYEQYF
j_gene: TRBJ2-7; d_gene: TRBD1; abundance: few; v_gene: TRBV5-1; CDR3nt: TGCGCCAGCAGTTTGCAGGGGGAAGGCGAGCAGTACTTC; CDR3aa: CASSLQGEGEQYF
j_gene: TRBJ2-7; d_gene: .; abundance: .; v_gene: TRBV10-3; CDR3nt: TGTGCCATCGCGGCTAGCAGCTACGAGCAGTACTTC; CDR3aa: CAIAASSYEQYF
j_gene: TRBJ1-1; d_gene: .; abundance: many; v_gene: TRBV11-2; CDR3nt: TGTGCCAGCAGCTTTCGACGGAGGAACACTGAAGCTTTCTTT; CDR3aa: CASSFRRRNTEAFF
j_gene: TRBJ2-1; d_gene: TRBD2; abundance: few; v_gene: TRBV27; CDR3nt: TGTGCCAGCAGCTTAGCCGGGAGGGCCTACAATGAGCAGTTCTTC; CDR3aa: CASSLAGRAYNEQFF
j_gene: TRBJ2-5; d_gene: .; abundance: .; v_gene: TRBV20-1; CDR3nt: TGCAGTGCCACAAAGGCCCCCCTAGCGCTCCAAGAGACCCAGTACTTC; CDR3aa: CSATKAPLALQETQYF
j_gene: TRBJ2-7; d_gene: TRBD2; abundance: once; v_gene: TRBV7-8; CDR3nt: TGTGCCAGCAGTTTAACTAGCGGGTACCCCTACGAGCAGTACTTC; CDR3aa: CASSLTSGYPYEQYF